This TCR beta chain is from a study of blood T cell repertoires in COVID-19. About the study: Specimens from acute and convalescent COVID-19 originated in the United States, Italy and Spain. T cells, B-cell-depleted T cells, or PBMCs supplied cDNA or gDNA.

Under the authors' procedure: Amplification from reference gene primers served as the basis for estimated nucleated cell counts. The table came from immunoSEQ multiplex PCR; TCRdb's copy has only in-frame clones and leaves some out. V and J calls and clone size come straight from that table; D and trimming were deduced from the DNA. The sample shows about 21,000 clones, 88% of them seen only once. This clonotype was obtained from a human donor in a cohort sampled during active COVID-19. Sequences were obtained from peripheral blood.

In DNA, the CDR3 is TGCGCCAGCAGCTTGGCCGTTTCTCAGGGCGATACGCAGTATTTT. Amino acid sequence: CASSLAVSQGDTQYF. The chain couples TRBV5-1 to TRBJ2-3; the D gene is possibly TRBD1 (5 bases). Germline V gene sequence: CDR1 SGHRS, CDR2 YFSETQ. The ends were cut back, 0 bases at V and 6 bases at J, with 14 bases in the middle. The CDR3 spans 15 residues.